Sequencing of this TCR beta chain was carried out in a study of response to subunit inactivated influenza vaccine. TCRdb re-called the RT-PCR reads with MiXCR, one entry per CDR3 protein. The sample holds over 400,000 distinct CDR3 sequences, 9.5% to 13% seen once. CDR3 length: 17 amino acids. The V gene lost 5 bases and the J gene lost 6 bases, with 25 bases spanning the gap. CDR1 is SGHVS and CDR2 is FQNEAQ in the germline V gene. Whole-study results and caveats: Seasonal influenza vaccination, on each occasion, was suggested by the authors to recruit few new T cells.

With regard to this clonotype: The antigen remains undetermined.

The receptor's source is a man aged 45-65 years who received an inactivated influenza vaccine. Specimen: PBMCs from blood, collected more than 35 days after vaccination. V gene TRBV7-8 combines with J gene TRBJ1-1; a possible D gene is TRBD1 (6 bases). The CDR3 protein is CASSTHRGSGSVAEAFF. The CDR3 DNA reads TGTGCCAGCAGCACGCATAGGGGGTCGGGCTCGGTGGCTGAAGCTTTCTTT.